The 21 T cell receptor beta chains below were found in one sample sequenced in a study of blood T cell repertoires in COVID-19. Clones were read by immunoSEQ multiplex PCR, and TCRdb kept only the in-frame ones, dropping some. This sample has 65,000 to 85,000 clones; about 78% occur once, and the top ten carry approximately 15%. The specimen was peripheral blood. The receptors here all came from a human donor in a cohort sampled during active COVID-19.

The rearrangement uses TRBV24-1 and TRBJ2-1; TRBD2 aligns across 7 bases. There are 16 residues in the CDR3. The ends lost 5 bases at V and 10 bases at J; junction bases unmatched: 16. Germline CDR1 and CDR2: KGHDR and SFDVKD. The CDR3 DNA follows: TGTGCCACCAGTGCCATCTCGGGGGGTGGTAGGGTGGAGCAGTTCTTC. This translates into CATSAISGGGRVEQFF.

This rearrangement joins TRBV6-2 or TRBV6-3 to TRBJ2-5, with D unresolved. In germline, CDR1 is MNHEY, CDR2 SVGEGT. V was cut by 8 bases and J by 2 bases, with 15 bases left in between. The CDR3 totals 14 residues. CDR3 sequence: CASCPFSRQETQYF. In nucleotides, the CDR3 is TGTGCCAGCTGCCCCTTCTCCAGGCAAGAGACCCAGTACTTC.

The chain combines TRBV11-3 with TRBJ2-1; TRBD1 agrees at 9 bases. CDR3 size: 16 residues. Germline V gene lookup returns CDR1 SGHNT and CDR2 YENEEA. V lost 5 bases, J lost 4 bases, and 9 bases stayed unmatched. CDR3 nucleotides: TGTGCCAGCAGCCCCAGGACAGGGGAGGAGTACAATGAGCAGTTCTTC. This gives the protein CASSPRTGEEYNEQFF.

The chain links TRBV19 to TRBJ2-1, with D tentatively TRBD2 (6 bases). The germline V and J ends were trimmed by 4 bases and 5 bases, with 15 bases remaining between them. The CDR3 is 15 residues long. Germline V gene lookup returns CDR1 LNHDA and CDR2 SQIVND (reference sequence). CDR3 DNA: TGTGCCAGTAGTACCATACGGGGCGGGAACAATGAGCAGTTCTTC. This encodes CASSTIRGGNNEQFF.

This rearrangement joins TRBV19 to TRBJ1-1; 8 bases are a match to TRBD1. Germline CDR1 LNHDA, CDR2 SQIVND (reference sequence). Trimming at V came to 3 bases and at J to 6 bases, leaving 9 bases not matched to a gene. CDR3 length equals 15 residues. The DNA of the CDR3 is TGTGCCAGTAGTATTGGGCCGGGCAGGGGGCCTGAAGCTTTCTTT. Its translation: CASSIGPGRGPEAFF.

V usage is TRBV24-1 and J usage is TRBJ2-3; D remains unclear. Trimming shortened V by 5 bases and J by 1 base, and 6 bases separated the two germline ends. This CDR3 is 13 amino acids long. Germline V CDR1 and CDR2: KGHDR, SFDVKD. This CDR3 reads CATSATGTDTQYF. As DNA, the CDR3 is TGTGCCACCAGTGCCACAGGCACAGATACGCAGTATTTT.

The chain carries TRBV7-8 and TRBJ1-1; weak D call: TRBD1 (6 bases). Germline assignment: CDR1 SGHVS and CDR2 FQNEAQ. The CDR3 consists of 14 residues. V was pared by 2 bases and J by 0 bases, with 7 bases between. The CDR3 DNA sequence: TGTGCCAGCAGCTTATCAGGGGTGAACACTGAAGCTTTCTTT. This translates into CASSLSGVNTEAFF. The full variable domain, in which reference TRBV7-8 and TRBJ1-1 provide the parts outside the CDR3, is GAGVSQSPRYKVAKRGQDVALRCDPISGHVSLFWYQQALGQGPEFLTYFQNEAQLDKSGLPSDRFFAERPEGSVSTLKIQRTQQEDSAVYLCASSLSGVNTEAFFGQGTRLTVV.

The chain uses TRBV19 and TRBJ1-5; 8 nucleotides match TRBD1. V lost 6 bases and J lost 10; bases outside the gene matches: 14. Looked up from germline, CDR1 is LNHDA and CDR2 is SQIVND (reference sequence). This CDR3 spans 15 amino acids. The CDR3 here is CASREIRDRLSPQHF. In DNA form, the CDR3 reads TGTGCCAGTAGGGAAATCCGGGACAGGTTGTCACCCCAGCATTTT.

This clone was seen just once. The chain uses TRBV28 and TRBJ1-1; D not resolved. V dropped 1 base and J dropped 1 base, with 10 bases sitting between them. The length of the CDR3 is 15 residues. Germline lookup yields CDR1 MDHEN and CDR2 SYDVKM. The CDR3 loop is CASSLYEATNTEAFF. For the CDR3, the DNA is TGTGCCAGCAGTTTATATGAGGCGACGAACACTGAAGCTTTCTTT.

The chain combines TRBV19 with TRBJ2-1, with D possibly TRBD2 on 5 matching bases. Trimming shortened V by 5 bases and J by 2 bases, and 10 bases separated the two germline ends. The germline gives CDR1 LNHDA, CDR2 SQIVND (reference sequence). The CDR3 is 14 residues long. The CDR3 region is CASSSGSAYNEQFF. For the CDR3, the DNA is TGTGCCAGTAGTTCGGGGTCGGCCTACAATGAGCAGTTCTTC.

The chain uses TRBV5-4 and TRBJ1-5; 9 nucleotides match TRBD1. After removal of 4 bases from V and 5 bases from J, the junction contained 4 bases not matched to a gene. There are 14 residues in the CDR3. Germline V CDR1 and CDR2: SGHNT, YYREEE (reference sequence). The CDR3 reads CASSRDRAYQPQHF. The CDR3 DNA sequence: TGTGCCAGCAGCCGGGACAGGGCATATCAGCCCCAGCATTTT. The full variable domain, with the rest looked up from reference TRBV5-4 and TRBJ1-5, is ETGVTQSPTHLIKTRGQQVTLRCSSQSGHNTVSWYQQALGQGPQFIFQYYREEENGRGNFPPRFSGLQFPNYSSELNVNALELDDSALYLCASSRDRAYQPQHFGDGTRLSIL.

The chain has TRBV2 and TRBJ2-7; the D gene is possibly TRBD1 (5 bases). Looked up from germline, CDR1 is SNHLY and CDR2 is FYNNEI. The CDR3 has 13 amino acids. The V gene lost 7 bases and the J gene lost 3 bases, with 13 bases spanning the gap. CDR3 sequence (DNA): TGTGCCAGCAAGGGGCCCCGGAGCTACGAGCAGTACTTC. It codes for CASKGPRSYEQYF.

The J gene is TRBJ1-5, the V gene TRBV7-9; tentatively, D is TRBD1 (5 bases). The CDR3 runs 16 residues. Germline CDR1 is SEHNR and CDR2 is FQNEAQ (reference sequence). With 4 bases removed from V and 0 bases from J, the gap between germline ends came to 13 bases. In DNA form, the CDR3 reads TGTGCCAGCAGCTCACCCGCGGGGGATAGCAATCAGCCCCAGCATTTT. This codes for CASSSPAGDSNQPQHF. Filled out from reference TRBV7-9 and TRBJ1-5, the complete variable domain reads DTGVSQNPRHKITKRGQNVTFRCDPISEHNRLYWYRQTLGQGPEFLTYFQNEAQLEKSRLLSDRFSAERPKGSFSTLEIQRTEQGDSAMYLCASSSPAGDSNQPQHFGDGTRLSIL.

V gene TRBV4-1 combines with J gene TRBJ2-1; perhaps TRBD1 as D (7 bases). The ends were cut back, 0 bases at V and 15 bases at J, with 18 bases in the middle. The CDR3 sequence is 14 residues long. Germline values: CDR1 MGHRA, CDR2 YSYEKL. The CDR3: CASSQDGGWQGGFF. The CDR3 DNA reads TGCGCCAGCAGCCAAGATGGGGGCTGGCAGGGGGGGTTCTTC.

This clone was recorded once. CDR3 in DNA: TGTGCCAGCAGCGCCCTCGAGTACAATGAGCAGTTCTTC. Protein product: CASSALEYNEQFF. This chain uses TRBV11-3 with TRBJ2-1, with D uncertain. The CDR3 runs to 13 residues. Germline CDR1 reads SGHNT; CDR2 reads YENEEA. The V gene lost 5 bases and the J gene lost 4 bases, with 9 bases spanning the gap.

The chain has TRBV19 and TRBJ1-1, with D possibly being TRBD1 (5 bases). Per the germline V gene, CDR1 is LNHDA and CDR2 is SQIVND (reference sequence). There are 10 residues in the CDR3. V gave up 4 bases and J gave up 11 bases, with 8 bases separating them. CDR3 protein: CASSTGMAFF. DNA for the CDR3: TGTGCCAGTAGTACAGGGATGGCTTTCTTT.

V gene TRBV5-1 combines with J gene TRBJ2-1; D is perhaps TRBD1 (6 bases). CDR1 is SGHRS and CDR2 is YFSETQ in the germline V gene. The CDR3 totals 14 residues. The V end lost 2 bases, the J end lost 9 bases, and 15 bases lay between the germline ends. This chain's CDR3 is CASSFQQGSGEQFF. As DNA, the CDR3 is TGCGCCAGCAGCTTTCAACAGGGCTCGGGTGAGCAGTTCTTC. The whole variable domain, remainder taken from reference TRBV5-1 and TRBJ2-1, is KAGVTQTPRYLIKTRGQQVTLSCSPISGHRSVSWYQQTPGQGLQFLFEYFSETQRNKGNFPGRFSGRQFSNSRSEMNVSTLELGDSALYLCASSFQQGSGEQFFGPGTRLTVL.

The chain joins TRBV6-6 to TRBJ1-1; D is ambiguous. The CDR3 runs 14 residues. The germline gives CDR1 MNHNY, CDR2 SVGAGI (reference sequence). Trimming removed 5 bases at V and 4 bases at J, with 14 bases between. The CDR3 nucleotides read TGTGCCAGCAGTACCCGGCGGGGTGTCACTGAAGCTTTCTTT. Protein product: CASSTRRGVTEAFF.

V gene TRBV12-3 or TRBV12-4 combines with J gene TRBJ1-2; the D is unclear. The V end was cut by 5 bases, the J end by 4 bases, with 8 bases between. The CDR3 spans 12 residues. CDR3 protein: CASSENFYGYTF. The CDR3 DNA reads TGTGCCAGCAGTGAGAACTTCTATGGCTACACCTTC.

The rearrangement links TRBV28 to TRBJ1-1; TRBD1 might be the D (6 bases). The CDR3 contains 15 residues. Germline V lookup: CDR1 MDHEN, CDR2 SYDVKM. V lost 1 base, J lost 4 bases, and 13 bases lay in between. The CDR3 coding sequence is TGTGCCAGCAGTTTATCAGGGGCAGGGAGCACTGAAGCTTTCTTT. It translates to CASSLSGAGSTEAFF.

Here the CDR3 reads CASRGGTDTQYF. In DNA, the CDR3 is TGTGCCAGCAGAGGGGGCACAGATACGCAGTATTTT. The chain carries TRBV5-4 and TRBJ2-3, with D possibly TRBD1 on 5 matching bases. This CDR3 region has 12 residues. The germline CDR1 and CDR2 sequences are SGHNT and YYREEE (reference sequence). V shed 5 bases and J shed 1 base, with 5 bases lying between them.